This T cell receptor beta chain was documented in a study of CD8+ T cells in alopecia areata. The count of this clone is one. The antigen is undetermined. General observations from the study: Sequences from scalp samples also cover resident alphabeta T cells of normal skin. Whereas mice showed it more clearly, TCR sharing across patients was murkier, possibly because of HLA.

Samples from alopecia areata patients were lesional scalp punch biopsies and peripheral blood. Isolation of CD4+ and CD8+ T cells from PBMCs was achieved by sorting. Germline V CDR1 and CDR2: SGHRS, YFSETQ. This CDR3 region has 17 residues. Trimming took 3 bases from V and 3 from J, leaving 18 bases between them. Extracted from the samples, RNA was reverse transcribed into cDNA to serve as the sequencing template. Profiled with immunoSEQ multiplex PCR; TCRdb holds only in-frame clones, not every one. The sample comprises about 180,000 clones, approximately 65% of which are singletons, and roughly 10% rests with the top ten.

This TCR was sampled from a human donor with alopecia areata. Sample: CD8+ T cells sorted from blood, taken at week 0. This chain links TRBV5-1 with TRBJ2-2; no clear D. For the CDR3, the DNA is TGCGCCAGCAGCTCTCCAACAGATTCTTGGGACACCGGGGAGCTGTTTTTT. Encoded protein: CASSSPTDSWDTGELFF.